The 12 T cell receptor beta chains given below trace back to one sample, sequenced in a study of CD8+CD57+ T cells in acquired aplastic anemia. An expansion of CD8+CD57+ cells by flow cytometry had been shown in patients chosen for sequencing. Genomic DNA served as template for TCR beta VDJ and CDR3 profiling. TCRdb independently ran MiXCR on the reads; one entry per CDR3 protein. This sample has around 500,000 distinct CDR3 sequences, with more than 25% found just once. Sequenced: sorted CD4+, CD8+, or CD8+CD57+ T cells (not recorded which) from PBMCs. Source of these receptors: a human donor with aplastic anemia.

This sequence joins TRBV7-3 and TRBJ1-3; 11 bases agree with TRBD1. The CDR3 is 17 amino acids. V lost 5 bases to trimming and J lost 5 bases; unmatched junction nucleotides: 11. Germline lookup yields CDR1 SGHTA and CDR2 FQGTGA. CDR3 coding DNA: TGTGCCAGCAGCCCCTCAACCGGGACAGGGGGAAGAAACACCATATATTTT. Amino acid sequence: CASSPSTGTGGRNTIYF.

This clonotype was counted at least ten times. The chain combines TRBV2 with TRBJ2-7; D uncertain. V gave up 4 bases and J gave up 2 bases, with 3 bases separating them. CDR1 SNHLY and CDR2 FYNNEI come from the germline V gene. The CDR3 has 11 amino acids. CDR3 nucleotide sequence: TGTGCCAGCAGTGCAGCCTACGAGCAGTACTTC. Encoded protein: CASSAAYEQYF.

The table lists this clonotype with many counts. The chain links TRBV2 to TRBJ2-3; 7 bases match TRBD2. CDR1 is SNHLY, CDR2 FYNNEI, per germline. This CDR3 is built from 15 residues. With 6 bases clipped from V and 0 bases from J, the junction kept 6 bases outside the gene matches. CDR3 DNA: TGTGCCAGCAGACGGGACTATCCTAGCACAGATACGCAGTATTTT. Amino acids: CASRRDYPSTDTQYF.

This clonotype was seen a few times. J is TRBJ2-3 and V is TRBV20-1; no definite D call. The CDR3 has 11 residues. The V end lost 7 bases, the J end lost 6 bases, and 11 bases lay between the germline ends. Germline CDR1 DFQATT, CDR2 SNEGSKA (reference sequence). In DNA, the CDR3 is TGCAGTGGTATTGTGGCGGATACGCAGTATTTT. Protein: CSGIVADTQYF.

This clonotype has just a few counts. The chain employs TRBV30 and TRBJ1-2, with D perhaps matching TRBD1 (5 bases). V lost 7 bases, J lost 4 bases, and 19 bases lay in between. Germline CDR1 and CDR2: GTSNPN and SVGIG (reference sequence). The CDR3 loop spans 14 amino acids. The CDR3 DNA reads as TGTGCCTATAGGACACAAGCTGCTATCTATGGCTACACCTTC. Residues: CAYRTQAAIYGYTF.

Points on this clonotype: One end of the junction is discordant with germline, which a read error may explain. The chain has TRBV10-2 and TRBJ1-4; D remains ambiguous. The CDR3 runs to 15 residues. In germline, CDR1 is WSHSY, CDR2 SAAADI. Here the CDR3 DNA reads TGTGCCAGCACGTGGACGGAGACAACTAATGAAAAACTGTTTTTT. Protein product: CASTWTETTNEKLFF.

The chain uses TRBV7-2 and TRBJ1-4; tentative D call: TRBD1 (5 bases). The CDR3 consists of 14 residues. Per the germline V gene, CDR1 is SGHTA and CDR2 is FQGNSA. V lost 5 bases and J lost 2, with 9 bases in between. The CDR3 DNA follows: TGTGCCAGCAGCCGGGGCGTTACTAATGAAAAACTGTTTTTT. Its translation is CASSRGVTNEKLFF.

This clonotype was picked up many times. The genes are TRBV7-2 and TRBJ1-2; 7 bases match TRBD1. V gave up 8 bases and J gave up 0 bases; unmatched junction bases: 15. Germline values: CDR1 SGHTA, CDR2 FQGNSA. This CDR3 has 17 residues. The CDR3 loop is CASLHQTGPGANYGYTF. CDR3 sequence (DNA): TGTGCCAGCCTTCACCAGACAGGGCCGGGCGCTAACTATGGCTACACCTTC.

The V gene is TRBV6-5, the J gene TRBJ2-7, with TRBD2 identical over 10 bases. J gave up 6 bases and V 5 bases, and 4 bases lay outside the gene matches. The CDR3 is made up of 13 amino acids. Germline V CDR1 and CDR2: MNHEY, SVGAGI. CDR3 residues: CASSPTSGCEQYF. CDR3 DNA: TGTGCCAGCAGTCCGACTAGCGGGTGCGAGCAGTACTTC.

There are a few counts of this clonotype. The chain recombines TRBV2 with TRBJ1-2; 7 nucleotides match TRBD1. Germline-derived CDR1 and CDR2 are SNHLY and FYNNEI. V trimming: 7 bases; J trimming: 6 bases; junction bases outside the gene matches: 11. The CDR3 extends over 14 amino acids. CDR3 bases: TGTGCCAGCACCAAACAGGGGTTTAATAATGGCTACACCTTC. Protein sequence: CASTKQGFNNGYTF.

This clonotype was detected a few times. This chain uses TRBV5-1 with TRBJ2-7; D might be TRBD2 (6 bases). Germline CDR1 reads SGHRS; CDR2 reads YFSETQ. V lost 0 bases to trimming and J lost 3 bases, with 13 bases between them. CDR3 length: 15 residues. In DNA, the CDR3 is TGCGCCAGCAGCTTGGGCCTAGCGAGAGACTACGAGCAGTACTTC. Its protein is CASSLGLARDYEQYF.

About this clonotype itself: Without the conserved terminal phenylalanine or tryptophan, this CDR3 likely stems from a read error. The rearrangement uses TRBV11-1 and TRBJ2-2; 11 bases line up with TRBD2. From germline, CDR1 is SGHAT and CDR2 FQDESV (reference sequence). V shed 6 bases and J 4 bases; nucleotides not matched to a gene: 7. CDR3 size: 16 residues. This CDR3 reads CASRLIAGGRTGELFS. The CDR3 DNA sequence: TGTGCCAGCAGGTTAATAGCGGGAGGGCGCACCGGGGAGCTGTTTTCT.